Reported below is one T cell receptor beta chain. Its antigen specificity is not known. Within one base of it there is no much larger clone, and no base qualities were kept. The time point label of this sample denotes: patch test 3, about 24 weeks after DPC sensitization. This sample's treatment or condition label indicates: therapeutic diphenylcyclopropenone sensitization with weekly scalp DPC. Blood at each patch-test visit was drawn before the patch test was applied. Eligible patients were aged 18 to 70, diagnosed with alopecia, deemed suitable for DPC therapy, and excluded if pregnant. Total RNA was extracted from unfractionated whole blood collected in Tempus Blood RNA tubes. This specimen comes from a study of human T cells and chemical hapten exposure (dated by TCRdb to 2020 to 2023). Turning to the overall study: For sensitization, 2% DPC in acetone was applied to a roughly 2 cm by roughly 2 cm area of upper inner arm skin. Throughout the study period of roughly 24 weeks, patients also received therapeutic DPC doses to the scalp every week. Patch tests used Finn chambers with 0.01% DPC on the upper back, scored after 6 days by International Contact Dermatitis Research Group standards. Most of the patients in the cohort were female, and the cohort covered alopecia areata with under or over 50% scalp involvement, alopecia totalis and alopecia universalis. Libraries were pooled for sequencing, and variation in per-sample TCR yields was attributed mainly to small differences in library volumes within the pool. The study tracked peripheral blood TCR repertoire changes in vivo during primary and secondary sensitization to the hapten diphenylcyclopropenone (DPC) in alopecia patients. Blood samples were taken from patients before sensitization (week 0) and then at 2, 6 and about 24 weeks after DPC sensitization. Under 30 alopecia patients gave blood for TCR sequencing at one to four time points (pre-sensitization, 2, 6 and 24 weeks).

The library was produced with RACE. The instrument was a NextSeq 500. During library preparation, unique molecular identifiers were attached to individual cDNA molecules so that TCRs could be counted quantitatively and reproducibly. For every blood RNA sample, sequencing covered both the TCR alpha and TCR beta chains. The authors' pipeline ran thus. The median number of TCRs per sample was 95,638, ranging from roughly 20,000 to 700,000. The Decombinator software suite was used to annotate V, J and CDR3 in the TCR reads. To make PS versus PT1 abundance plots, every sample was subsampled to the same number of TCRs (28,000). Expanded TCRs were defined as absent before sensitization and observed at least eight times at the 2-week time point. TCRdb reran the public reads through fastp at Q25 and MiXCR, keeping productive beta chains. Rows are unified per CDR3 protein, each entry keeping the most common DNA and genes. In this record, the V and J calls reflect TCRdb's handling and not the investigators' own analysis. The sample profile shows 150,000 to 200,000 distinct CDR3 sequences; about 30% of them were found once. Under 2.5% of the sample is held by the ten biggest clonotypes.

Overall study results and their limits: Repeated subsampling changed both the strength of the expansion versus patch-test correlation and the threshold at which the correlation became significant. Because all patients had alopecia, a presumed autoimmune disease, the immune response of the patients might differ from that of healthy individuals. The number of TCRs above 1 in 1000 frequency did not change with DPC sensitization; there was no evidence of global repertoire structure alterations. The number of PT1 expanded TCRs positively correlated with patch test score, significant at thresholds 8, 16 and 32 but not 4. Significantly more large CDR3 similarity clusters were formed by expanded TCRs than by pre-sensitization or healthy control sets, consistent with antigen-driven responses.

Including cysteine and phenylalanine, the CDR3 has 10 amino acids. The kept DNA is CDR3 alone, 30 bases in frame from the first base. The germline V gene (reference sequence) provides CDR1 DFQATT and CDR2 SNEGSKA. The V end loses 6 bases and the J end loses 11 bases, and a stretch of 8 bases separates them. This specimen was whole blood, taken in connection with sensitization to the hapten diphenylcyclopropenone (DPC). This sequence originates from a young woman with alopecia areata. Some clones in this sample may be carry-over from other donors' samples. This receptor chain uses TRBV20-1 and TRBJ1-6; the D gene is unclear. The CDR3 region reads CSAAGTPLHF. DNA sequence: TGCAGTGCCGCCGGAACACCCCTCCACTTT.